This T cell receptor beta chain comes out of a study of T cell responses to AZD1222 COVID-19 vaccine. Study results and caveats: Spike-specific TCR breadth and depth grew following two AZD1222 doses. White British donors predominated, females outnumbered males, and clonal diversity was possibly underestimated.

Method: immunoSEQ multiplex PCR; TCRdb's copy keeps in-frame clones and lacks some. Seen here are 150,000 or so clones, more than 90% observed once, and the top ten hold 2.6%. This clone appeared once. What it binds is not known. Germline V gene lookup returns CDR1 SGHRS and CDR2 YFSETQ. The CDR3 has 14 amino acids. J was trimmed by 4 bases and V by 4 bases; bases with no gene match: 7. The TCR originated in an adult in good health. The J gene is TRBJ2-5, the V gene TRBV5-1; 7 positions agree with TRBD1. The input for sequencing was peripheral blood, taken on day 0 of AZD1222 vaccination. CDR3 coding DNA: TGCGCCAGCAGCGACCTTACAGGGGCAGAGACCCAGTACTTC. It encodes CASSDLTGAETQYF.